The clone carrying this T cell receptor beta chain was recorded once. The antigen remains unidentified. The germline V gene encodes CDR1 SGHRS and CDR2 YFSETQ. This CDR3 contains 16 residues. V was shortened by 2 bases and J by 1 base, with 15 bases between the two germline ends. These data belong to a study of OX40 agonist ivuxolimab in advanced cancers. Study-wide background: An agonistic human IgG2 monoclonal antibody against OX40 (CD134) was given. Three patients, one with hepatocellular carcinoma and two with cutaneous melanoma, responded partially. Study-wide points: Circulating CD4+ and CD8+ T cells showed clonal expansion by week 6 at 0.1 to 3.0 mg/kg. Antigens targeted by the expanded peripheral T cells were not determined.

Sequencing was performed with immunoSEQ multiplex PCR; in TCRdb, only in-frame clones are kept and a portion is missing. Here the sample spans 90,000 to 150,000 clones, roughly nine tenths being singletons. The origin of this receptor is an adult with an advanced solid tumor such as melanoma, head and neck, liver or kidney cancer. The chain uses TRBV5-1 and TRBJ2-5; D tentatively fits TRBD1 or TRBD2 (5 bases each). The sample consisted of CD4+ or CD8+ T cells sorted from blood, taken in a trial of the OX40 agonist ivuxolimab. CDR3: CASSFRPYGGQETQYF. CDR3 in DNA: TGCGCCAGCAGCTTTAGGCCATATGGGGGCCAAGAGACCCAGTACTTC.